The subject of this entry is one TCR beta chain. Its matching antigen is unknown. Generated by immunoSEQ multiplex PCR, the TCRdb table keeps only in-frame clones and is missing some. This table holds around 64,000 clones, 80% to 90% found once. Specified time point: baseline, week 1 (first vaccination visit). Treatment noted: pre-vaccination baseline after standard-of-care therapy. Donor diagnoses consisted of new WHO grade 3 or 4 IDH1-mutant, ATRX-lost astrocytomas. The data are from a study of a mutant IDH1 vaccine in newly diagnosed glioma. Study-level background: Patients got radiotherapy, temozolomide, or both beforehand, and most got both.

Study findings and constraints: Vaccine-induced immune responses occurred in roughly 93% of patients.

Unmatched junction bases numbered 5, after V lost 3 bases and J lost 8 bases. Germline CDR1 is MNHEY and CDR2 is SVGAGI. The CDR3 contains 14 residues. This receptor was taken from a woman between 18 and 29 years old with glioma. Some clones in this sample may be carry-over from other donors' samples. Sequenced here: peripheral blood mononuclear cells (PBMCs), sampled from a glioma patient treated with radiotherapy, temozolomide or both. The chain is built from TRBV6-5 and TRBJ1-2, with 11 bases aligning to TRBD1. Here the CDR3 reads CASSYGDRGRGYTF. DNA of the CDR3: TGTGCCAGCAGTTATGGGGACAGGGGGAGAGGCTACACCTTC.